This T cell receptor (beta chain) was retrieved from a study of shared clonotypes between healthy human individuals. The sample holds one count of this clone. Antigen unknown. This CDR3 region has 14 residues. J lost 7 bases, V lost 4 bases, and 6 bases had no gene match. CDR1 is MGHRA, CDR2 YSYEKL, per germline. Study results and caveats: Larger estimated richness was generally seen in naive subsets than in memory subsets.

Data came from immunoSEQ multiplex PCR; TCRdb stores just in-frame clones and leaves some out. In the table there are roughly 500,000 clones, roughly 95% of which are singletons. Material: naive CD4+ T cells sorted from blood. Subset in this sample: CD45RA+ positively selected. V gene TRBV4-1 combines with J gene TRBJ1-5; 8 bases align to TRBD1. The sequence was obtained from a woman in her twenties or thirties in good health. The CDR3 loop reads CASSLGQGAQPQHF. CDR3 in DNA: TGCGCCAGCAGCCTCGGGCAGGGGGCCCAGCCCCAGCATTTT.